The 20 T cell receptor beta chains in this list originate from one sample, sequenced in a study of cytomegalovirus exposure and HLA in healthy donors. The PCR made use of 60 Vbeta and 13 Jbeta primers. This table comes from immunoSEQ multiplex PCR, and its TCRdb copy is limited to in-frame clones, with some not included. The sample lists about 230,000 clones, 70% to 90% seen once, with 0.24% in the top ten. The sample consisted of PBMCs. These receptor sequences come from a girl under 10 years old in good health and CMV-seronegative.

The V and J genes are TRBV19 and TRBJ1-2; D is uncertain. The length of the CDR3 is 14 residues. Looked up from germline, CDR1 is LNHDA and CDR2 is SQIVND (reference sequence). V shed 1 base and J shed 7 bases, with 13 bases lying between them. The CDR3 nucleotides are TGTGCCAGTAGTATAGGGAAGCGGGTAGGTGGCTACACCTTC. Translating gives CASSIGKRVGGYTF.

The V call is TRBV4-1, the J call TRBJ1-5; the D gene is possibly TRBD1 (6 bases). Trimming took 1 base from V and 0 from J, leaving 7 bases between them. CDR1 is MGHRA, CDR2 YSYEKL, per germline. The CDR3 consists of 15 residues. CDR3 amino acids: CASSQATGSNQPQHF. The CDR3 region has the DNA TGCGCCAGCAGCCAAGCGACAGGTAGCAATCAGCCCCAGCATTTT.

The chain uses TRBV6-5 and TRBJ2-2; D is possibly TRBD2 (5 bases). This CDR3 contains 15 residues. Trimming cost V 2 bases and J 3 bases, with 10 bases left between them. CDR1 is MNHEY, CDR2 SVGAGI, per germline. The CDR3 DNA is TGTGCCAGCAGTTACCAGACTACATACACCGGGGAGCTGTTTTTT. It translates to CASSYQTTYTGELFF.

This chain connects TRBV30 to TRBJ1-1; D is uncertain. Germline-derived CDR1 and CDR2 are GTSNPN and SVGIG (reference sequence). Trimming took 2 bases from V and 6 from J, leaving 13 bases between them. The CDR3 contains 13 residues. The CDR3 DNA reads as TGTGCCTGGAGTACTTTAGGCGGGCCTGAAGCTTTCTTT. It specifies CAWSTLGGPEAFF.

The chain is built from TRBV18 and TRBJ2-1; D unclear. The germline CDR1 and CDR2 sequences are KGHSH and LQKENI. Trimming cost V 6 bases and J 6 bases, with 12 bases left between them. This CDR3 has 13 amino acids. The DNA for the CDR3 is TGTGCCAGCTCCCTAAAACCCCCCAATGAGCAGTTCTTC. Amino acids: CASSLKPPNEQFF.

This chain uses TRBV2 with TRBJ1-2; D not certain. Per germline, CDR1 SNHLY and CDR2 FYNNEI. Trimming pared 8 bases from V and 1 base from J, leaving 8 bases between. The CDR3 runs to 12 residues. CDR3 protein: CASPWSNYGYTF. In nucleotides, the CDR3 is TGTGCCAGCCCTTGGAGTAACTATGGCTACACCTTC.

The V call is TRBV10-1, the J call TRBJ1-1; 8 positions match TRBD1. Germline assignment: CDR1 WNHNN and CDR2 SYGVQD (reference sequence). J was trimmed by 8 bases and V by 5 bases; bases with no gene match: 4. The CDR3 is 12 amino acids. CDR3 in DNA: TGCGCCAGCAGTAAGACAGGGGACGAAGCTTTCTTT. Translated, it gives CASSKTGDEAFF.

As for this clone: The final CDR3 position lacks the conserved phenylalanine or tryptophan, pointing to a likely read error. The chain has TRBV5-1 and TRBJ1-2; the D gene is possibly TRBD1 (6 bases). This CDR3 is 14 amino acids long. Per germline, CDR1 SGHRS and CDR2 YFSETQ. Trimming took 0 bases from V and 7 from J, leaving 13 bases between them. CDR3 region: CASSLDAGVGGYTL. The CDR3, as DNA: TGCGCCAGCAGCTTGGATGCAGGGGTGGGTGGCTACACCCTC.

The CDR3 is CASSHSDRGGYEQFF. The CDR3 bases are TGTGCCAGCAGCCATTCCGACAGGGGAGGTTATGAGCAGTTCTTC. The V gene is TRBV16, the J gene TRBJ2-1, with 8 bases that match TRBD1. The CDR3 is 15 amino acids. The V and J ends lost 3 bases and 8 bases, in that order; junction bases with no gene match: 9. Germline CDR1 is KGHSY and CDR2 is FQNENV.

V is TRBV9 and J is TRBJ2-2; TRBD1 agrees at 7 bases. The germline gives CDR1 SGDLS, CDR2 YYNGEE. The V and J ends lost 3 bases and 0 bases, in that order; junction bases with no gene match: 5. The CDR3 runs to 16 residues. The chain's CDR3 is CASSARQGPNTGELFF. CDR3 bases: TGTGCCAGCAGCGCAAGACAGGGTCCGAACACCGGGGAGCTGTTTTTT. The full variable domain, with the rest looked up from reference TRBV9 and TRBJ2-2, is DSGVTQTPKHLITATGQRVTLRCSPRSGDLSVYWYQQSLDQGLQFLIQYYNGEERAKGNILERFSAQQFPDLHSELNLSSLELGDSALYFCASSARQGPNTGELFFGEGSRLTVL.

This chain connects TRBV6-5 to TRBJ2-7; D might be TRBD1 (6 bases). The V and J ends lost 6 bases and 3 bases respectively, with 18 bases between them. Germline V gives CDR1 MNHEY, CDR2 SVGAGI. The CDR3 length is 15 residues. The CDR3 reads CASSFSPDRYYEQYF. The CDR3 nucleotides are TGTGCCAGCAGCTTCTCACCGGACAGATACTACGAGCAGTACTTC.

J is TRBJ2-7 and V is TRBV6-5, with D possibly matching TRBD1 (6 bases). V was shortened by 2 bases and J by 0 bases, with 11 bases between the two germline ends. Germline V gene data show CDR1 as MNHEY and CDR2 as SVGAGI. CDR3 size: 15 residues. The chain's CDR3 is CASSYGRGSSYEQYF. CDR3 nucleotide sequence: TGTGCCAGCAGTTACGGCAGGGGCTCCTCCTACGAGCAGTACTTC.

V and J are TRBV11-2 and TRBJ2-7; perhaps TRBD1 as D (5 bases). CDR3 length: 13 residues. Per germline, CDR1 SGHAT and CDR2 FQNNGV. The germline V and J ends were trimmed by 3 bases and 5 bases, with 11 bases remaining between them. CDR3 region: CASSFGFRDEQYF. In DNA, the CDR3 is TGTGCCAGCAGCTTTGGCTTCAGGGACGAGCAGTACTTC.

This clone has only one observation. Here the CDR3 DNA reads TGCGCCAGCAGTCGGCTAGCGGACCGTAGCACAGATACGCAGTATTTT. Amino acid sequence: CASSRLADRSTDTQYF. The chain combines TRBV5-1 with TRBJ2-3, with 7 bases lining up with TRBD2. The V and J ends lost 5 bases and 0 bases, in that order; junction bases with no gene match: 9. Per germline, CDR1 SGHRS and CDR2 YFSETQ. The CDR3 is made up of 16 amino acids.

This clone was counted between two and nine times. CDR3 region: CSVAQDRLEAFF. CDR3 sequence (DNA): TGCAGCGTTGCCCAGGACAGACTTGAAGCTTTCTTT. The chain uses TRBV29-1 and TRBJ1-1, with TRBD1 as a possible D gene (6 bases). Germline V gene sequence: CDR1 SQVTM, CDR2 ANQGSEA. CDR3 length: 12 amino acids. V lost 4 bases to trimming and J lost 7 bases, with 13 bases between them.

In this sample, this clone turned up once. The genes are TRBV21-1 and TRBJ2-2; the D call TRBD2 from the table was never checked on the DNA. TRBV21-1 represents a pseudogene. The CDR3 totals 16 residues. The CDR3 DNA is TGTGCCAGCCAGACTAGCGGGACGTGTAACACCGGGGAGCTGTTTTTT. This translates into CASQTSGTCNTGELFF.

The chain uses TRBV19 and TRBJ1-6; 8 bases agree with TRBD1. J gave up 6 bases and V 6 bases, and 7 bases lay outside the gene matches. Per the germline V gene, CDR1 is LNHDA and CDR2 is SQIVND (reference sequence). CDR3 length: 15 amino acids. The CDR3 DNA follows: TGTGCCAGTAGCCTGGGACAGGAGATTAATTCACCCCTCCACTTT. The encoded protein is CASSLGQEINSPLHF.

This chain connects TRBV5-1 to TRBJ2-5; no clear D. Germline-derived CDR1 and CDR2 are SGHRS and YFSETQ. Trimming removed 0 bases from V and 5 bases from J, with 8 bases in between. The CDR3 runs 13 residues. The CDR3 protein is CASSLGRYETQYF. The CDR3 DNA sequence: TGCGCCAGCAGCTTGGGCAGGTATGAGACCCAGTACTTC.

The genes are TRBV6-6 and TRBJ2-1; 9 nucleotides line up with TRBD1. This CDR3 has 16 amino acids. From germline, CDR1 is MNHNY and CDR2 SVGAGI (reference sequence). The V segment lost 6 bases and the J segment 4 bases; nucleotides outside the gene matches: 10. The CDR3 region is CASSDRGSGFYNEQFF. CDR3 bases: TGTGCCAGCAGCGACAGGGGGTCGGGTTTTTACAATGAGCAGTTCTTC.

V is TRBV15 and J is TRBJ2-5; TRBD2 matches 9 bases. Germline lookup yields CDR1 LNHNV and CDR2 YYDKDF (reference sequence). The CDR3 is 18 amino acids. Trimming removed 1 base from V and 4 bases from J; junction bases left unmatched: 13. CDR3 bases: TGTGCCACCAGCAGAGGGGCTCCCGGGACTAGCTGGGGAGAGACCCAGTACTTC. Translated, it gives CATSRGAPGTSWGETQYF.